Below are 25 T cell receptor beta chains sequenced from a single sample in a study of blood T cell repertoires in COVID-19. Using immunoSEQ multiplex PCR, the repertoire was profiled, and TCRdb retains in-frame clones only, with some absent. This table holds 300,000 to 400,000 clones, 80% to 90% found once. Material for sequencing was PBMCs or T cells enriched from blood (not recorded which). All receptors derive from a woman aged 40 to 55 with acute COVID-19.

There are a few counts of this clone. The V gene is TRBV18, the J gene TRBJ1-1; D possibly corresponds to TRBD1 (5 bases). The germline CDR1 and CDR2 sequences are KGHSH and LQKENI. Trimming removed 1 base from V and 4 bases from J, with 13 bases in between. The CDR3 is 15 residues long. The CDR3 DNA reads as TGTGCCAGCTCACCACGGTCAGAAGGGGTCACTGAAGCTTTCTTT. It yields the protein CASSPRSEGVTEAFF.

This chain connects TRBV12-3 or TRBV12-4 to TRBJ1-5; the match to TRBD1 covers 7 bases. The ends lost 3 bases at V and 9 bases at J; junction bases unmatched: 2. The CDR3 runs 12 residues. CDR3 nucleotide sequence: TGTGCCAGCAGTTTTCGACAGGGGCCCCAGCATTTT. Translation gives CASSFRQGPQHF.

This clone was counted ten times or more. The V gene is TRBV6-5, the J gene TRBJ2-7; the match to TRBD2 covers 8 bases. The CDR3 runs to 16 residues. CDR1 and CDR2 from the germline V gene are MNHEY and SVGAGI. The junction had 11 bases not matched to a gene; V was cut back by 0 bases and J by 7 bases. CDR3 amino acids: CASSYSTPAGVLEQYF. The CDR3 DNA is TGTGCCAGCAGTTACTCGACACCAGCGGGGGTTTTGGAGCAGTACTTC.

The V call is TRBV23-1, the J call TRBJ1-2; 7 bases line up with TRBD1. TRBV23-1 is recorded as an ORF, its role being uncertain. This CDR3 spans 18 amino acids. Germline trimming cut 3 bases from V and 4 bases from J; bases unmatched to any gene: 17. CDR3 loop: CASSHRGQRITPLYGYTF. CDR3 nucleotides: TGCGCCAGCAGTCACCGGGGACAGAGAATAACTCCTCTCTATGGCTACACCTTC.

The V call is TRBV19, the J call TRBJ1-3; no firm D call. Germline-derived CDR1 and CDR2 are LNHDA and SQIVND (reference sequence). This CDR3 spans 15 amino acids. V dropped 3 bases and J dropped 0 bases, with 9 bases sitting between them. The CDR3 nucleotides are TGTGCCAGTAGTATGAGACGGAGCTCTGGAAACACCATATATTTT. Protein product: CASSMRRSSGNTIYF.

J is TRBJ2-3 and V is TRBV5-1; TRBD1 matches 10 bases. The CDR3 is 13 amino acids. V trimming: 4 bases; J trimming: 5 bases; junction bases outside the gene matches: 1. CDR1 and CDR2 from the germline V gene are SGHRS and YFSETQ. CDR3: CASSGTGEDTQYF. The CDR3 DNA follows: TGCGCCAGCAGCGGGACAGGGGAAGATACGCAGTATTTT.

The rearrangement uses TRBV28 and TRBJ1-4, with 8 bases identical to TRBD1. The CDR3 consists of 14 residues. Trimming removed 5 bases from V and 8 bases from J; junction bases left unmatched: 7. Germline CDR1 reads MDHEN; CDR2 reads SYDVKM. The CDR3 bases are TGTGCCAGCAGTAAACAGGGGGTAGAGGAAAAACTGTTTTTT. Its protein product is CASSKQGVEEKLFF.

CDR3 loop: CSVEPYNEKLFF. In nucleotides, the CDR3 is TGCAGCGTTGAACCCTATAATGAAAAACTGTTTTTT. V and J are TRBV29-1 and TRBJ1-4; D gene ambiguous. The germline CDR1 and CDR2 sequences are SQVTM and ANQGSEA. This CDR3 is built from 12 residues. The ends were cut back, 2 bases at V and 4 bases at J, with 5 bases in the middle.

This chain joins TRBV24-1 and TRBJ1-5; 9 bases are shared with TRBD1. From germline, CDR1 is KGHDR and CDR2 SFDVKD. The CDR3 is made up of 16 amino acids. Trimming cost V 3 bases and J 0 bases; bases outside gene matches: 2. This chain's CDR3 is CATSDRTGASNQPQHF. The CDR3 DNA reads as TGTGCCACCAGTGATAGGACAGGGGCTAGCAATCAGCCCCAGCATTTT.

CDR3 coding DNA: TGTGCCAGCACCCCGGGGGACAGGGATAATTCACCCCTCCACTTT. It specifies CASTPGDRDNSPLHF. J is TRBJ1-6 and V is TRBV7-2; 9 nucleotides match TRBD1. The J segment lost 5 bases and the V segment lost 7 bases, leaving 6 bases of the junction unmatched. Per germline, CDR1 SGHTA and CDR2 FQGNSA. The CDR3 covers 15 residues.

CDR3: CASSLAADSQTYEQYF. Written as DNA, the CDR3 is TGCGCCAGCAGCTTGGCCGCCGACAGCCAGACCTACGAGCAGTACTTC. This chain joins TRBV5-1 and TRBJ2-7; a possible D gene is TRBD1 (5 bases). The length of the CDR3 is 16 residues. The V end was cut by 0 bases, the J end by 2 bases, with 15 bases between. Per germline, CDR1 SGHRS and CDR2 YFSETQ.

The chain carries TRBV6-1 and TRBJ1-2; D is unclear. Germline V lookup: CDR1 MNHNS, CDR2 SASEGT. Deletions cut 3 bases from V and 4 bases from J, with 9 bases between. CDR3 length: 13 residues. The DNA for the CDR3 is TGTGCCAGCAGTGATTCGGGGTCCTATGGCTACACCTTC. The encoded protein is CASSDSGSYGYTF.

Only a few counts were recorded for this clone. The chain joins TRBV9 to TRBJ2-1; D may be TRBD1 (6 bases). Germline CDR1 is SGDLS and CDR2 is YYNGEE. Trimming removed 0 bases from V and 1 base from J, with 11 bases in between. The CDR3 runs to 16 residues. CDR3: CASSVEGRGSYNEQFF. CDR3 coding DNA: TGTGCCAGCAGCGTAGAGGGCAGGGGTTCCTACAATGAGCAGTTCTTC.

The V gene is TRBV19, the J gene TRBJ2-5; TRBD1 aligns across 9 bases. This CDR3 is 15 amino acids long. Trimming cost V 7 bases and J 5 bases; bases outside gene matches: 11. The V gene's germline CDR1 is LNHDA and CDR2 SQIVND (reference sequence). The CDR3 region is CASKDQTGGRETQYF. The CDR3 coding sequence is TGTGCCAGTAAGGATCAGACAGGGGGTCGCGAGACCCAGTACTTC.

This chain links TRBV10-3 with TRBJ2-7, with TRBD2 matching 14 bases. The CDR3 covers 16 residues. Trimming took 5 bases from V and 5 from J; bases not matched to a gene: 8. CDR1 and CDR2 from the germline V gene are ENHRY and SYGVKD. In DNA, the CDR3 is TGTGCCATCAGTACAATTCCGGGACTAGCGGGGGACGAGCAGTACTTC. This encodes CAISTIPGLAGDEQYF.

The V and J genes are TRBV6-5 and TRBJ2-7, with D hard to call. In germline, CDR1 is MNHEY, CDR2 SVGAGI. V lost 0 bases, J lost 2 bases, and 8 bases lay in between. This CDR3 contains 14 residues. CDR3 nucleotides: TGTGCCAGCAGTTACTCGTCCGGTACCTACGAGCAGTACTTC. As protein: CASSYSSGTYEQYF.

CDR3 in DNA: TGCGCCAGCAGCTTATCAGGGGAGACCTACGAGCAGTACTTC. It translates to CASSLSGETYEQYF. The chain is built from TRBV5-1 and TRBJ2-7; D is possibly TRBD1 (6 bases). The CDR3 has 14 residues. V was trimmed by 2 bases and J by 2 bases, leaving 11 bases between them. CDR1 and CDR2 (germline): SGHRS, YFSETQ.

J is TRBJ1-6 and V is TRBV19; TRBD1 agrees at 8 bases. This CDR3 is 14 amino acids long. With V trimmed by 3 bases and J by 14 bases, 9 bases remained unmatched. Per germline, CDR1 LNHDA and CDR2 SQIVND (reference sequence). The CDR3 sequence is CASSMTGDTMSLHF. The CDR3, as DNA: TGTGCCAGTAGTATGACAGGGGATACGATGTCCCTCCACTTT.

CDR3 nucleotides: TGTGCCAGCAGCGTAGAGGAGGGAAGTAGTCTGTTTTTT. Residues: CASSVEEGSSLFF. The chain combines TRBV9 with TRBJ1-4; D remains unclear. Trimming stripped 0 bases from V and 14 bases from J, with 14 bases between. The germline CDR1 and CDR2 sequences are SGDLS and YYNGEE. The CDR3 sequence is 13 residues long.

The V call is TRBV7-2, the J call TRBJ1-2; 7 nucleotides agree with TRBD1. The length of the CDR3 is 18 residues. V gave up 5 bases and J gave up 4 bases; unmatched junction bases: 19. Germline CDR1 and CDR2: SGHTA and FQGNSA. The chain's CDR3 is CASSVRALGAGGSYGYTF. The DNA of the CDR3 is TGTGCCAGCAGCGTCCGGGCTTTGGGGGCAGGGGGTAGCTATGGCTACACCTTC.

The chain joins TRBV27 to TRBJ2-7, with 12 positions matching TRBD1. Losses at the gene ends were 7 bases for V and 3 bases for J; bases not matched to a gene: 13. This CDR3 has 17 amino acids. CDR1 is MNHEY, CDR2 SMNVEV, per germline (reference sequence). CDR3 amino acids: CASMRGTGGASVYEQYF. CDR3 in DNA: TGTGCCAGCATGCGCGGGACAGGGGGCGCGAGTGTCTACGAGCAGTACTTC.

This clone has more than one count but fewer than ten. The V gene is TRBV6-2 or TRBV6-3, the J gene TRBJ1-1; a possible D gene is TRBD1 (6 bases). The length of the CDR3 is 15 residues. V was pared by 2 bases and J by 0 bases, with 10 bases between. CDR1 MNHEY and CDR2 SVGEGT come from the germline V gene. This CDR3 is CASSYLPGVNTEAFF. The CDR3 DNA follows: TGTGCCAGCAGTTACCTACCAGGGGTGAACACTGAAGCTTTCTTT.

The CDR3 protein is CATKGDRVWAEAFF. CDR3 sequence (DNA): TGTGCCACCAAGGGGGACAGGGTTTGGGCTGAAGCTTTCTTT. The chain employs TRBV19 and TRBJ1-1, with 9 nucleotides matching TRBD1. Germline V lookup: CDR1 LNHDA, CDR2 SQIVND (reference sequence). The CDR3 has 14 amino acids. V lost 10 bases and J lost 6; bases outside the gene matches: 12. The full variable domain, rest sourced from reference TRBV19 and TRBJ1-1, is DGGITQSPKYLFRKEGQNVTLSCEQNLNHDAMYWYRQDPGQGLRLIYYSQIVNDFQKGDIAEGYSVSREKKESFPLTVTSAQKNPTAFYLCATKGDRVWAEAFFGQGTRLTVV.

The rearrangement uses TRBV6-5 and TRBJ2-5, with 8 bases lining up with TRBD2. Germline V gene data show CDR1 as MNHEY and CDR2 as SVGAGI. After removal of 5 bases from V and 5 bases from J, the junction contained 7 bases not matched to a gene. The length of the CDR3 is 14 residues. The CDR3 DNA sequence: TGTGCCAGCAGTCCGGCTAGCGGGTTGGAGACCCAGTACTTC. This translates into CASSPASGLETQYF.

The J gene is TRBJ2-3, the V gene TRBV7-9; D possibly corresponds to TRBD2 (5 bases). V was pared by 10 bases and J by 2 bases, with 10 bases between. The germline V gene has CDR1 SEHNR and CDR2 FQNEAQ (reference sequence). CDR3 length: 12 residues. CDR3 in amino acids: CATEGNTDTQYF. The CDR3 bases are TGTGCCACCGAGGGAAACACAGATACGCAGTATTTT.